The source of this T cell receptor beta chain is a study of cytomegalovirus exposure and HLA in healthy donors. Findings of the study overall: In an earlier analysis, most TCR beta V segments were productive about 87% or about 30% of the time. The study recorded around 160 TCR beta chains that were cytomegalovirus-associated.

Primers: 60 Vbeta forward and 13 Jbeta reverse. Sequencing used immunoSEQ multiplex PCR; TCRdb keeps in-frame clones, though not all of them. The sample holds about 150,000 clones, about 74% seen once. As for this clone: Its antigen is unidentified.

Germline CDR1 reads KGHSH; CDR2 reads LQKENI. V was clipped by 3 bases and J by 0 bases; unmatched bases: 3. The CDR3 runs to 17 residues. Source material: PBMCs. The clonotype originates from a man aged 25 to 40 in good health and CMV-seronegative. V and J are TRBV18 and TRBJ2-1; 12 bases align to TRBD2. CDR3 DNA sequence: TGTGCCAGCTCACCTCCGACTAGCGGGAGCTCCTACAATGAGCAGTTCTTC. Its translation is CASSPPTSGSSYNEQFF.